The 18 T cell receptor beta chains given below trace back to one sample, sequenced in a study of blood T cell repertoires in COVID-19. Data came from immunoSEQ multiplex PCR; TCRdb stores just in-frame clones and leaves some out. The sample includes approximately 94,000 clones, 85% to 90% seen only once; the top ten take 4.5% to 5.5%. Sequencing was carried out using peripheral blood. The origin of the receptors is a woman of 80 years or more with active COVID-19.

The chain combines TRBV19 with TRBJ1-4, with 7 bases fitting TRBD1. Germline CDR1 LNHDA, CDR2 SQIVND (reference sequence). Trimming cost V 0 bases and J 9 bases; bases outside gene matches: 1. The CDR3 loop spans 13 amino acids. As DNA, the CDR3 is TGTGCCAGTAGTATAGAGACAGGGAAAAAACTGTTTTTT. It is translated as CASSIETGKKLFF.

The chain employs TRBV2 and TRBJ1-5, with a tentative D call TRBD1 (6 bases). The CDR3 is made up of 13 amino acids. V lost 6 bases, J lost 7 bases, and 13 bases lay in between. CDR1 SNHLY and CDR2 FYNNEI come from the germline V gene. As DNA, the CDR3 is TGTGCCAGCAGCGAACAGGGATTACAGCCCCAGCATTTT. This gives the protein CASSEQGLQPQHF.

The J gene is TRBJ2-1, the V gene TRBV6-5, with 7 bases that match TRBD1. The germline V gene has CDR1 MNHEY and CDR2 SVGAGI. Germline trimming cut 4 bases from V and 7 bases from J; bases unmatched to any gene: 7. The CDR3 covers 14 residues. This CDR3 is CASSSIQGLNEQFF. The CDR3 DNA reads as TGTGCCAGCAGTTCCATACAGGGGTTGAATGAGCAGTTCTTC.

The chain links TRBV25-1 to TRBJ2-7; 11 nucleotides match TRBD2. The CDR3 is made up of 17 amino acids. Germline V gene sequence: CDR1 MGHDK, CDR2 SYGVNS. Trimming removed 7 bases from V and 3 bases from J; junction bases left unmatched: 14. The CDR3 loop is CASMGGSSGRSGYEQYF. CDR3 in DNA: TGTGCCAGCATGGGGGGGTCTAGCGGGAGGTCGGGCTACGAGCAGTACTTC.

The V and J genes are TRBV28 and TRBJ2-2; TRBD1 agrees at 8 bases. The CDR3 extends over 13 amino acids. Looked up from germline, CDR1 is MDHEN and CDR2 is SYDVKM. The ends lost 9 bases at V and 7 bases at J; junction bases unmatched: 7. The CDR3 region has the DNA TGTGCCAGTAGGACAGGGTTTGGCGGGGAGCTGTTTTTT. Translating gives CASRTGFGGELFF.

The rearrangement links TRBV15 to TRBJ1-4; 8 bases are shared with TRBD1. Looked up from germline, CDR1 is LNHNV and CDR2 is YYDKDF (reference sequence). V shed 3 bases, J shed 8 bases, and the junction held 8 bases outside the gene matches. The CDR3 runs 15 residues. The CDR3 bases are TGTGCCACCAGCAGGGACAGGGAACGGGAAGAAAAACTGTTTTTT. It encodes CATSRDREREEKLFF. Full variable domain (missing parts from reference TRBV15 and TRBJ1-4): DAMVIQNPRYQVTQFGKPVTLSCSQTLNHNVMYWYQQKSSQAPKLLFHYYDKDFNNEADTPDNFQSRRPNTSFCFLDIRSPGLGDTAMYLCATSRDREREEKLFFGSGTQLSVL.

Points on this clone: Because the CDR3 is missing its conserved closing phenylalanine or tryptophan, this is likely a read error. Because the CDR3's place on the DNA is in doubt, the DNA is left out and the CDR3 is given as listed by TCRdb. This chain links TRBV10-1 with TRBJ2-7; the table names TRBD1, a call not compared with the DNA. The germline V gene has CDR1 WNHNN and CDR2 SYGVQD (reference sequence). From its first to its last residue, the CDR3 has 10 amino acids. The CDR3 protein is CASIPGQGFY.

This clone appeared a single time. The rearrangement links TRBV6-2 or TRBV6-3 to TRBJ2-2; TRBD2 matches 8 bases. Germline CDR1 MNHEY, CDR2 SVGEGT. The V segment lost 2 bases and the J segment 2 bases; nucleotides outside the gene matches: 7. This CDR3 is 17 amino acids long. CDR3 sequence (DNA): TGTGCCAGCAGTTACCCCCGGGGGGGGTTCAACACCGGGGAGCTGTTTTTT. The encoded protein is CASSYPRGGFNTGELFF.

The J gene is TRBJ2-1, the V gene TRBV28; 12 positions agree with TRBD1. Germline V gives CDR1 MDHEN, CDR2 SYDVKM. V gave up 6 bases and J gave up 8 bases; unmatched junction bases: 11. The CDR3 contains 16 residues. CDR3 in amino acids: CASSRTGTGGFHEQFF. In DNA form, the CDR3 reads TGTGCCAGCAGCAGGACCGGGACAGGGGGCTTCCATGAGCAGTTCTTC.

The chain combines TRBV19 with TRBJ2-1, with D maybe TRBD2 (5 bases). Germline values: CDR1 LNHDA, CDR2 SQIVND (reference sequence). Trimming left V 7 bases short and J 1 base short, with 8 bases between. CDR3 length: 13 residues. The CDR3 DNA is TGTGCCAGTACCCGGGATTCCTACAATGAGCAGTTCTTC. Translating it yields CASTRDSYNEQFF.

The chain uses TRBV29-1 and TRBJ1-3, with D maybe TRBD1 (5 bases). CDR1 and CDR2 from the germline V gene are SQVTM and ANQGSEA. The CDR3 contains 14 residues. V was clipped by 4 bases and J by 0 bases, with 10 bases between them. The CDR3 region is CSVVTEHSGNTIYF. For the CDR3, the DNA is TGCAGCGTTGTGACAGAACACTCTGGAAACACCATATATTTT. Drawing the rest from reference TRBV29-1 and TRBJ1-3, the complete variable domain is SAVISQKPSRDICQRGTSLTIQCQVDSQVTMMFWYRQQPGQSLTLIATANQGSEATYESGFVIDKFPISRPNLTFSTLTVSNMSPEDSSIYLCSVVTEHSGNTIYFGEGSWLTVV.

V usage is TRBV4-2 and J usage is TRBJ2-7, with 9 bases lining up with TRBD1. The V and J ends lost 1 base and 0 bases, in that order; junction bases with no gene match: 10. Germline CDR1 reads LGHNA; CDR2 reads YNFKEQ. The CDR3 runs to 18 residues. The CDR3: CASSQATGGSGFSYEQYF. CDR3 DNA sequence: TGTGCCAGCAGCCAAGCGACAGGGGGGTCGGGTTTCTCCTACGAGCAGTACTTC.

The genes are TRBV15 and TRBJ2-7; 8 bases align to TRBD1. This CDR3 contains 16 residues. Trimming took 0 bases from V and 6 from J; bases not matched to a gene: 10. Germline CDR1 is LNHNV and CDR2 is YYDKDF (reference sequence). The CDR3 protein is CATSRDMTGALGEQYF. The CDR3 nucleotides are TGTGCCACCAGCAGAGATATGACAGGGGCCCTCGGCGAGCAGTACTTC.

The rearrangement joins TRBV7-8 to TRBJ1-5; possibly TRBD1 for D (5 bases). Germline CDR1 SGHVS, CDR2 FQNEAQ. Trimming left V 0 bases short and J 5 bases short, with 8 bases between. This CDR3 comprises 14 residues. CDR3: CASSLAGDYQPQHF. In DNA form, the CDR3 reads TGTGCCAGCAGCTTAGCAGGGGACTATCAGCCCCAGCATTTT. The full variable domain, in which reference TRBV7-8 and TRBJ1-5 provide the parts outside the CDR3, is GAGVSQSPRYKVAKRGQDVALRCDPISGHVSLFWYQQALGQGPEFLTYFQNEAQLDKSGLPSDRFFAERPEGSVSTLKIQRTQQEDSAVYLCASSLAGDYQPQHFGDGTRLSIL.

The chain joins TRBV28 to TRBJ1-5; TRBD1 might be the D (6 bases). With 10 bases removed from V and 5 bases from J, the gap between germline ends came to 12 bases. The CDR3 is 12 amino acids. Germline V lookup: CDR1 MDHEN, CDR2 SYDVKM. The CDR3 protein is CATYRVDQPQHF. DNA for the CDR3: TGTGCCACCTACAGGGTCGATCAGCCCCAGCATTTT.

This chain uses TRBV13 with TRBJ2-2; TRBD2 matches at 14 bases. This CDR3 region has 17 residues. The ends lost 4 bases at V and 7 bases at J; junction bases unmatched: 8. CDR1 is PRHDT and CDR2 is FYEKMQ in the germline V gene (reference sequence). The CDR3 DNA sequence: TGTGCCAGCAGCTCGGGACTAGCGGGAGTCTCGGGCGGGGAGCTGTTTTTT. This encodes CASSSGLAGVSGGELFF.

The DNA for the CDR3 is TGTGCCAGCAACCCCGGGGGGACACCTTACTATGGCTACACCTTC. Protein: CASNPGGTPYYGYTF. The chain links TRBV28 to TRBJ1-2, with D maybe TRBD1 (6 bases). Per germline, CDR1 MDHEN and CDR2 SYDVKM. The CDR3 sequence is 15 residues long. Trimming stripped 7 bases from V and 3 bases from J, with 18 bases between.

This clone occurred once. The CDR3 DNA reads TGTGCCTGGAGTACGGGACAGCCTAATGAAAAACTGTTTTTT. Protein sequence: CAWSTGQPNEKLFF. The V and J genes are TRBV30 and TRBJ1-4; 7 bases map to TRBD1. The CDR3 covers 14 residues. CDR1 is GTSNPN, CDR2 SVGIG, per germline (reference sequence). V was pared by 2 bases and J by 3 bases, with 3 bases of the junction left unmatched.